This T cell receptor beta chain was identified in a study of cytomegalovirus exposure and HLA in healthy donors. Study-wide points: One later analysis, an examination of the 120 validation repertoires, found that first-cohort TCR clusters tended to co-occur in them.

The data were produced by immunoSEQ multiplex PCR, yet TCRdb's version contains in-frame clones alone and is incomplete. This sample has fewer than 65,000 clones, with 89% found just once. This clone has just one count. Its antigen is undetermined. The sample comprised PBMCs. This TCR was sampled from a woman between 18 and 30 years old in good health and CMV-seronegative.

DNA of the CDR3: TGTGCCTGGAGTGTACTTGGGCCCGAGCAGTACTTC. Amino acids: CAWSVLGPEQYF. The chain is built from TRBV30 and TRBJ2-7; D unresolved. The germline CDR1 and CDR2 sequences are GTSNPN and SVGIG (reference sequence). This CDR3 spans 12 amino acids. The V end lost 0 bases, the J end lost 6 bases, and 9 bases lay between the germline ends.